The 26 T cell receptor beta chains listed next were all sequenced from one sample in a study of blood T cell repertoires in COVID-19. This table comes from immunoSEQ multiplex PCR, and its TCRdb copy is limited to in-frame clones, with some not included. The sample lists more than 300,000 clones, 89% occurring once. Source material: peripheral blood. The receptor set was obtained from a woman aged 25 to 39 with COVID-19, enrolled during active disease.

The J gene is TRBJ1-1, the V gene TRBV12-3 or TRBV12-4; D is undetermined. The V end lost 2 bases, the J end lost 0 bases, and 4 bases lay between the germline ends. The CDR3 runs to 13 residues. CDR3 protein: CASSLTLNTEAFF. In DNA form, the CDR3 reads TGTGCCAGCAGTTTAACACTGAACACTGAAGCTTTCTTT.

This sequence joins TRBV6-5 and TRBJ1-2; 9 bases are a match to TRBD1. Germline CDR1 reads MNHEY; CDR2 reads SVGAGI. This CDR3 spans 13 amino acids. V dropped 10 bases and J dropped 7; count of bases not matched to a gene: 10. The CDR3 protein is CAIKTGGVGGYTF. CDR3 nucleotide sequence: TGTGCCATTAAGACAGGGGGTGTTGGTGGCTACACCTTC.

This chain joins TRBV19 and TRBJ1-2, with D perhaps matching TRBD1 (5 bases). Germline V gene lookup returns CDR1 LNHDA and CDR2 SQIVND (reference sequence). Between the trimmed V and J ends, which lost 3 bases and 4 bases, there was a span of 9 bases. CDR3 size: 13 residues. This CDR3 is CASSIATAYGYTF. The CDR3 region has the DNA TGTGCCAGTAGTATTGCGACAGCCTATGGCTACACCTTC.

This rearrangement joins TRBV7-8 to TRBJ2-7; D gene unclear. CDR1 is SGHVS and CDR2 is FQNEAQ in the germline V gene. Trimming took off 1 base at V and 1 base at J, with 5 bases between the two ends. The CDR3 spans 13 residues. CDR3 in DNA: TGTGCCAGCAGCTTAGGAGAGTCCTACGAGCAGTACGTC. This sequence encodes CASSLGESYEQYV.

The chain couples TRBV14 to TRBJ1-3, with TRBD1 identical over 7 bases. From germline, CDR1 is SGHDN and CDR2 FVKESK. The CDR3 has 16 amino acids. Losses at the gene ends were 5 bases for V and 1 base for J; bases not matched to a gene: 8. CDR3 nucleotides: TGTGCCAGCAGCTTCCTAGTACAGGGGTCTGGAAACACCATATATTTT. Amino acid sequence: CASSFLVQGSGNTIYF.

The chain is built from TRBV5-1 and TRBJ1-1; possible D gene TRBD1, 6 bases. Germline CDR1 is SGHRS and CDR2 is YFSETQ. Between the trimmed V and J ends, which lost 2 bases and 4 bases, there was a span of 12 bases. The CDR3 loop spans 14 amino acids. The CDR3 is CASSFRGEGTEAFF. The CDR3 region has the DNA TGCGCCAGCAGCTTCAGGGGAGAGGGCACTGAAGCTTTCTTT.

V gene TRBV19 combines with J gene TRBJ1-2; perhaps TRBD1 as D (6 bases). Trimming removed 5 bases from V and 2 bases from J, with 12 bases in between. The CDR3 sequence is 14 residues long. Germline lookup yields CDR1 LNHDA and CDR2 SQIVND (reference sequence). CDR3 in amino acids: CASSLTGFNYGYTF. The CDR3 DNA reads as TGTGCCAGTAGTTTGACAGGTTTCAACTATGGCTACACCTTC. Supplemented by reference TRBV19 and TRBJ1-2, the full variable domain reads DGGITQSPKYLFRKEGQNVTLSCEQNLNHDAMYWYRQDPGQGLRLIYYSQIVNDFQKGDIAEGYSVSREKKESFPLTVTSAQKNPTAFYLCASSLTGFNYGYTFGSGTRLTVV.

The V and J genes are TRBV19 and TRBJ2-7; perhaps TRBD1 as D (7 bases). CDR1 LNHDA and CDR2 SQIVND come from the germline V gene (reference sequence). CDR3 length equals 14 residues. The ends were cut back, 3 bases at V and 4 bases at J, with 13 bases in the middle. The DNA of the CDR3 is TGTGCCAGTAGTATCGGGCAGGGGGGATACGAGCAGTACTTC. As protein: CASSIGQGGYEQYF.

The J gene is TRBJ1-5, the V gene TRBV5-1; D may be TRBD1 (6 bases). Trimming took 3 bases from V and 2 from J, leaving 15 bases between them. This CDR3 spans 16 amino acids. Germline values: CDR1 SGHRS, CDR2 YFSETQ. The CDR3 sequence is CASSWGGGGRNQPQHF. CDR3 nucleotides: TGCGCCAGCAGCTGGGGCGGGGGGGGCCGCAATCAGCCCCAGCATTTT.

The chain has TRBV19 and TRBJ2-1; D is unclear. The germline V gene encodes CDR1 LNHDA and CDR2 SQIVND (reference sequence). V shed 6 bases and J shed 7 bases, with 19 bases lying between them. This CDR3 is built from 15 residues. The CDR3 nucleotides read TGTGCCAGTAGGCAGATGGGCTTGGGTGGGAATGAGCAGTTCTTC. Translation gives CASRQMGLGGNEQFF.

This chain joins TRBV19 and TRBJ2-2; unclear D gene. Germline V lookup: CDR1 LNHDA, CDR2 SQIVND (reference sequence). CDR3 size: 12 residues. Deletions cut 4 bases from V and 6 bases from J, with 6 bases between. Here the CDR3 reads CASSTRPGELFF. The CDR3, as DNA: TGTGCCAGTAGTACGCGGCCCGGGGAGCTGTTTTTT.

V is TRBV13 and J is TRBJ2-1; possibly TRBD2 for D (5 bases). Germline values: CDR1 PRHDT, CDR2 FYEKMQ (reference sequence). The germline V and J ends were trimmed by 6 bases and 5 bases, with 20 bases remaining between them. CDR3 length: 16 residues. CDR3 DNA: TGTGCCAGCAGTTTCCTCGGACTCTCTGTGGACAATGAGCAGTTCTTC. Translated, it gives CASSFLGLSVDNEQFF.

The V gene is TRBV2, the J gene TRBJ2-2; 7 nucleotides match TRBD1. Germline V lookup: CDR1 SNHLY, CDR2 FYNNEI. V lost 6 bases, J lost 7 bases, and 11 bases stayed unmatched. CDR3 length: 15 amino acids. DNA for the CDR3: TGTGCCAGCAGCATGGACAGGTCTATTGTCGGGGAGCTGTTTTTT. Translating it yields CASSMDRSIVGELFF.

The V gene is TRBV6-6, the J gene TRBJ1-2; D is uncertain. Germline V gene lookup returns CDR1 MNHNY and CDR2 SVGAGI (reference sequence). The CDR3 sequence is 12 residues long. Trimming left V 8 bases short and J 6 bases short, with 13 bases between. The CDR3 reads CASATPGDGYTF. The CDR3 coding sequence is TGTGCCAGCGCCACACCCGGGGATGGCTACACCTTC.

The rearrangement uses TRBV27 and TRBJ1-5, with D maybe TRBD1 (6 bases). V was cut by 5 bases and J by 6 bases, with 17 bases left in between. The CDR3 spans 15 residues. Germline CDR1 is MNHEY and CDR2 is SMNVEV (reference sequence). The DNA for the CDR3 is TGTGCCAGCAGTCCTCGGGGGGGCGGCATTCAGCCCCAGCATTTT. The encoded protein is CASSPRGGGIQPQHF.

This sequence joins TRBV2 and TRBJ1-1; 8 bases line up with TRBD1. Germline values: CDR1 SNHLY, CDR2 FYNNEI. After removal of 6 bases from V and 10 bases from J, the junction contained 4 bases not matched to a gene. The length of the CDR3 is 11 residues. Written as DNA, the CDR3 is TGTGCCAGCAGGGACAGGGCGGGAGCTTTCTTT. Encoded protein: CASRDRAGAFF.

This chain links TRBV9 with TRBJ2-3, with 11 positions matching TRBD2. J gave up 5 bases and V 4 bases, and 6 bases lay outside the gene matches. Germline V gene sequence: CDR1 SGDLS, CDR2 YYNGEE. The CDR3 extends over 15 amino acids. CDR3 loop: CASSLSGGAGDTQYF. In nucleotides, the CDR3 is TGTGCCAGCAGCCTTAGCGGGGGGGCCGGAGATACGCAGTATTTT. Full variable domain (missing parts from reference TRBV9 and TRBJ2-3): DSGVTQTPKHLITATGQRVTLRCSPRSGDLSVYWYQQSLDQGLQFLIQYYNGEERAKGNILERFSAQQFPDLHSELNLSSLELGDSALYFCASSLSGGAGDTQYFGPGTRLTVL.

The CDR3 DNA sequence: TGTGCCACCACCCCCAGGGCGCGGTACAATGAGCAGTTCTTC. Its translation: CATTPRARYNEQFF. The rearrangement uses TRBV19 and TRBJ2-1, with a weak D call TRBD1 (5 bases). This CDR3 region has 14 residues. CDR1 and CDR2 from the germline V gene are LNHDA and SQIVND (reference sequence). V shed 10 bases and J shed 4 bases, with 17 bases lying between them.

In this sample, this clone turned up once. The rearrangement uses TRBV5-1 and TRBJ2-5, with TRBD2 as a possible D gene (5 bases). Germline loops: CDR1 SGHRS, CDR2 YFSETQ. Between the trimmed V and J ends, which lost 0 bases and 2 bases, there was a span of 8 bases. CDR3 length: 14 amino acids. The CDR3 is CASSLGTVQETQYF. In DNA form, the CDR3 reads TGCGCCAGCAGCTTGGGGACTGTTCAAGAGACCCAGTACTTC.

The chain joins TRBV28 to TRBJ1-2; 8 bases match TRBD1. Trimming cost V 5 bases and J 3 bases; bases outside gene matches: 5. The length of the CDR3 is 14 residues. CDR1 and CDR2 (germline): MDHEN, SYDVKM. CDR3 protein: CASSQGQEYYGYTF. The CDR3 nucleotides read TGTGCCAGCAGTCAGGGACAGGAGTACTATGGCTACACCTTC.

The CDR3 nucleotides read TGCAGTGCTAGACCGGGAGATACGCAGTATTTT. It codes for CSARPGDTQYF. The chain couples TRBV20-1 to TRBJ2-3, with D unclear. The CDR3 covers 11 residues. Trimming took 2 bases from V and 5 from J, leaving 5 bases between them. In germline, CDR1 is DFQATT, CDR2 SNEGSKA (reference sequence).

The chain combines TRBV18 with TRBJ2-5; TRBD2 aligns across 7 bases. Germline CDR1 reads KGHSH; CDR2 reads LQKENI. Losses at the gene ends were 4 bases for V and 2 bases for J; bases not matched to a gene: 7. The CDR3 is made up of 15 amino acids. The CDR3 protein is CASSRGGSLQETQYF. In DNA form, the CDR3 reads TGTGCCAGCTCACGGGGGGGGTCCCTTCAAGAGACCCAGTACTTC.

The rearrangement links TRBV19 to TRBJ1-4, with 7 nucleotides matching TRBD1. CDR1 is LNHDA, CDR2 SQIVND, per germline (reference sequence). Trimming removed 5 bases from V and 6 bases from J; junction bases left unmatched: 6. This CDR3 spans 14 amino acids. CDR3 sequence: CASSPTGRDEKLFF. CDR3 DNA sequence: TGTGCCAGTAGTCCGACAGGGCGAGATGAAAAACTGTTTTTT.

The table lists this clone with a count of one. The CDR3 nucleotides are TGCAGCGTTACGCGCGGTGCGGGCACTGAAGCTTTCTTT. It is translated as CSVTRGAGTEAFF. This chain uses TRBV29-1 with TRBJ1-1, with D unresolved. CDR3 size: 13 residues. Trimming removed 5 bases at V and 4 bases at J, with 14 bases between. The germline V gene encodes CDR1 SQVTM and CDR2 ANQGSEA.

The chain uses TRBV4-2 and TRBJ1-2, with D unresolved. V lost 3 bases, J lost 3 bases, and 14 bases lay in between. The CDR3 loop spans 15 amino acids. From germline, CDR1 is LGHNA and CDR2 YNFKEQ. CDR3 residues: CASSQALGVDYGYTF. Here the CDR3 DNA reads TGTGCCAGCAGCCAGGCCCTCGGGGTAGACTATGGCTACACCTTC.

The rearrangement joins TRBV20-1 to TRBJ1-2, with D possibly TRBD1 on 5 matching bases. Germline CDR1 is DFQATT and CDR2 is SNEGSKA (reference sequence). The CDR3 runs to 11 residues. V lost 5 bases and J 8 bases, leaving 12 bases between the germline ends. CDR3 in amino acids: CSALGRGGYTF. The CDR3 DNA sequence: TGCAGTGCTTTGGGGCGGGGAGGCTACACCTTC.